A single sample is the source of the 2 T cell receptor beta chains below, sequenced in a study of cytomegalovirus exposure and HLA in healthy donors (TCRdb year 2017). Library preparation was by the immunoSEQ multiplex PCR assay. For the multiplex PCR, a mixture combining 60 forward primers for TCR Vbeta segments and 13 reverse primers for TCR Jbeta segments was used. TCRdb took over this immuneACCESS table, retaining in-frame rearrangements with V and J assigned. Such tables are incomplete; in checked studies, under half of the missing clones stem from an unresolved V gene, and the remainder is unexplained. The sample contains some 270,000 clones, about 93% of them found a single time. Approximately 1.5% of the sample belongs to the ten largest clones. The sequencing input was PBMCs. These receptors were collected from a girl aged 2-10 years in good health and CMV-seronegative.

The CDR3 here is CASSPMSGQGLYGYTF. For the CDR3, the DNA is TGTGCCAGCTCACCAATGTCGGGACAGGGGCTCTATGGCTACACCTTC. The chain has TRBV18 and TRBJ1-2; 10 nucleotides line up with TRBD1. This CDR3 has 16 amino acids. The V gene's germline CDR1 is KGHSH and CDR2 LQKENI. V lost 2 bases, J lost 4 bases, and 7 bases stayed unmatched.

The chain employs TRBV19 and TRBJ2-6; TRBD1 agrees at 8 bases. The CDR3 loop spans 15 amino acids. Per the germline V gene, CDR1 is LNHDA and CDR2 is SQIVND (reference sequence). The ends lost 5 bases at V and 2 bases at J; junction bases unmatched: 2. The CDR3 DNA sequence: TGTGCCAGTAGTCACAGGGGGGCTGGGGCCAACGTCCTGACTTTC. The encoded protein is CASSHRGAGANVLTF.